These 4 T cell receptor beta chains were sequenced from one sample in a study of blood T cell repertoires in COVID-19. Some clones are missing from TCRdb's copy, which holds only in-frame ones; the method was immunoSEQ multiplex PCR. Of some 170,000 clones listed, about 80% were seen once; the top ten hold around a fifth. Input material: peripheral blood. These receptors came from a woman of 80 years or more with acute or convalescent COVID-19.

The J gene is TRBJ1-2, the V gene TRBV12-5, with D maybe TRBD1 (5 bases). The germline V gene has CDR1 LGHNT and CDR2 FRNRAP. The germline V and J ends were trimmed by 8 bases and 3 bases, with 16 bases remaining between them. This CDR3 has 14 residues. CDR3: CASRRRGGDYGYTF. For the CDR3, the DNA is TGTGCTAGTAGGCGAAGGGGAGGGGACTATGGCTACACCTTC.

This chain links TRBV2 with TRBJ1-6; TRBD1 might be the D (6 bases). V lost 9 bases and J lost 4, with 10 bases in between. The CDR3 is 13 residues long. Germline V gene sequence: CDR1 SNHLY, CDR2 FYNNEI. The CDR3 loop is CASLTGYNSPLHF. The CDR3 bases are TGTGCCAGTCTGACAGGATATAATTCACCCCTCCACTTT.

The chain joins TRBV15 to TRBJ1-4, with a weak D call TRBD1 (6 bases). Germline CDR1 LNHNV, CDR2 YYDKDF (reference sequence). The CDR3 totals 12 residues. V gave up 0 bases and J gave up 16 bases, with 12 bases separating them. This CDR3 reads CATSRDQQGSFF. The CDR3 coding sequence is TGTGCCACCAGCAGAGATCAACAGGGCTCGTTTTTT. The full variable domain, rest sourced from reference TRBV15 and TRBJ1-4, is DAMVIQNPRYQVTQFGKPVTLSCSQTLNHNVMYWYQQKSSQAPKLLFHYYDKDFNNEADTPDNFQSRRPNTSFCFLDIRSPGLGDTAMYLCATSRDQQGSFFGSGTQLSVL.

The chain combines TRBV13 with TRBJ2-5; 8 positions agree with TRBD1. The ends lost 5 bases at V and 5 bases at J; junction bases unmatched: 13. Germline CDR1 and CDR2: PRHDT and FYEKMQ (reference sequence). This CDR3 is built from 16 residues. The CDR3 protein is CASSPVGTGLGETQYF. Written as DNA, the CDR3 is TGTGCCAGCAGCCCCGTAGGGACAGGACTGGGGGAGACCCAGTACTTC.